These T cell receptor beta chains were read from a single sample in a study of T cells in localized non-small cell lung cancer. TCRdb's table, derived via immunoSEQ multiplex PCR, lists solely in-frame clones and lacks some. The table includes around 25,000 clones, 75% to 90% detected once. The input for sequencing was peripheral blood, taken before any cancer treatment. These receptors were taken from a man aged 35 to 70 with stage I squamous cell lung carcinoma. The conserved cysteine and the conserved F or W are not part of the CDR3 here. Size is omitted from some rows. Given values are once, few, many or a class for expanded clones.

clone_size: NA; j_call: TRBJ1-3; v_call: TRBV30; cdr3_aa: AWEQGAGGNTIY
clone_size: NA; j_call: TRBJ1-5; v_call: TRBV6-5; cdr3_aa: ASTIRRGNQPQH
clone_size: NA; j_call: TRBJ1-5; v_call: TRBV15; cdr3_aa: ATSSASTPNQPQH
clone_size: NA; j_call: TRBJ2-5; v_call: TRBV28; cdr3_aa: ASSSSLQGETQY
clone_size: NA; j_call: TRBJ1-5; v_call: TRBV28; cdr3_aa: ATRRGQSQPQH
clone_size: NA; j_call: TRBJ1-2; v_call: TRBV23-1; cdr3_aa: ASSTGIRNYGYT
clone_size: NA; j_call: TRBJ1-2; v_call: TRBV5-3; cdr3_aa: ARSLGQPKGPFYGYT
clone_size: NA; j_call: TRBJ2-3; v_call: TRBV5-6; cdr3_aa: ASSPRTDTDTQY
clone_size: few; j_call: TRBJ2-6; v_call: TRBV4-2; cdr3_aa: ASSQSSGGSWGANVLT
clone_size: NA; j_call: TRBJ1-1; v_call: TRBV19; cdr3_aa: ASKDGGKGNTEAF
clone_size: NA; j_call: TRBJ1-1; v_call: TRBV6-6; cdr3_aa: ASSYIGGGNTEAF
clone_size: NA; j_call: TRBJ2-3; v_call: TRBV23-1; cdr3_aa: ASSRGTGHTDTQY
clone_size: NA; j_call: TRBJ1-1; v_call: TRBV9; cdr3_aa: ASRPSGMGFTEAF
clone_size: NA; j_call: TRBJ2-5; v_call: TRBV7-2; cdr3_aa: ASSIGGIYKETQY
clone_size: NA; j_call: TRBJ2-3; v_call: TRBV11-3; cdr3_aa: ASSNPLAGTTDTQY
clone_size: NA; j_call: TRBJ2-4; v_call: TRBV28; cdr3_aa: ASRQNLAKNIQY
clone_size: NA; j_call: TRBJ2-2; v_call: TRBV28; cdr3_aa: ASSPATSEGTGELF
clone_size: NA; j_call: TRBJ1-2; v_call: TRBV19; cdr3_aa: ASSPGTGSYGYT
clone_size: once; j_call: TRBJ2-2; v_call: TRBV6-1; cdr3_aa: ASSEGWTGNTGELF
clone_size: medium-sized; j_call: TRBJ1-6; v_call: TRBV27; cdr3_aa: ASRLTGWVVNSPLH
clone_size: NA; j_call: TRBJ2-3; v_call: TRBV27; cdr3_aa: ASSFYSGGARDTQY
clone_size: once; j_call: TRBJ1-5; v_call: TRBV5-1; cdr3_aa: ASSTGQGDQPQH
clone_size: NA; j_call: TRBJ1-2; v_call: TRBV6-5; cdr3_aa: ASSSQINYGYT
clone_size: NA; j_call: TRBJ2-3; v_call: TRBV2; cdr3_aa: ASLQRNGDTQY
clone_size: NA; j_call: TRBJ2-1; v_call: TRBV5-1; cdr3_aa: ASKTSAHNEQF
clone_size: NA; j_call: TRBJ2-3; v_call: TRBV29-1; cdr3_aa: SVEAPGTSGGDTQY
clone_size: NA; j_call: TRBJ2-1; v_call: TRBV12-2; cdr3_aa: ASRLGGSSPYNEQF
clone_size: NA; j_call: TRBJ2-3; v_call: TRBV7-9; cdr3_aa: ASSLDLGRTDTQY
clone_size: NA; j_call: TRBJ2-1; v_call: TRBV7-6; cdr3_aa: ASSLVAGGPRYNEQF
clone_size: NA; j_call: TRBJ1-1; v_call: TRBV7-6; cdr3_aa: ASSLGSGTRNTEAF
clone_size: NA; j_call: TRBJ1-4; v_call: TRBV19; cdr3_aa: ASSGPGGQPS
clone_size: few; j_call: TRBJ2-7; v_call: TRBV6-1; cdr3_aa: ASSEGDGYEQY
clone_size: NA; j_call: TRBJ2-2; v_call: TRBV10-3; cdr3_aa: AISETDRDTGELF
clone_size: NA; j_call: TRBJ2-7; v_call: TRBV10-3; cdr3_aa: AISDTRDPYEQY
clone_size: few; j_call: TRBJ1-5; v_call: TRBV19; cdr3_aa: ASSTNGRERGNQPQH
clone_size: NA; j_call: TRBJ1-6; v_call: TRBV4-1; cdr3_aa: ASSRRSDSQKDSPLH